A few counts support the clone carrying this TCR beta chain. Its antigen is undetermined. The germline gives CDR1 MNHEY, CDR2 SVGEGT. CDR3 length equals 17 residues. The junction had 12 bases not matched to a gene; V was cut back by 8 bases and J by 0 bases. The data originate from a study of T cells after yellow fever vaccination. A universal primer site and UMIs were added as TCR cDNA was made by 5'RACE template switching. TCRdb ran MiXCR on the 5' RACE reads and lists one entry per CDR3 protein. The profile shows around 530,000 distinct CDR3 sequences, approximately 16% of them singletons. Findings and caveats of the study: Reappearance after the booster was observed for most primary-vaccination clones (roughly 97% CD4, about 91% CD8). Weaker overall, the secondary response nonetheless peaked faster (day 5 versus 15).

The chain employs TRBV6-2 or TRBV6-3 and TRBJ2-2; TRBD2 agrees at 7 bases. The starting material was PBMCs, obtained less than 6 days after the first yellow fever vaccination. The receptor's source is a young man who received the YFV17D yellow fever vaccine. Here the CDR3 DNA reads TGTGCCAGCGAGACCGGCCGGGGGGACGCGAACACCGGGGAGCTGTTTTTT. It is translated as CASETGRGDANTGELFF.